Listed here are 9 T cell receptor beta chains from one sample, sequenced in a study of OX40 agonist ivuxolimab in advanced cancers. Produced via immunoSEQ multiplex PCR; TCRdb's table is partial and in-frame only. The data show 60,000 to 100,000 clones, 75% to 90% seen once. The sample was CD4+ or CD8+ T cells sorted from blood, taken in a trial of the OX40 agonist ivuxolimab. These receptors originate from an adult with an advanced solid tumor such as melanoma, head and neck, liver or kidney cancer.

This chain uses TRBV7-2 with TRBJ2-2; 11 positions match TRBD2. J gave up 4 bases and V 5 bases, and 3 bases lay outside the gene matches. The germline gives CDR1 SGHTA, CDR2 FQGNSA. The length of the CDR3 is 15 residues. DNA for the CDR3: TGTGCCAGCAGCCCCGGGACTAGCGGCACCGGGGAGCTGTTTTTT. This encodes CASSPGTSGTGELFF. The full variable domain, in which reference TRBV7-2 and TRBJ2-2 provide the parts outside the CDR3, is GAGVSQSPSNKVTEKGKDVELRCDPISGHTALYWYRQSLGQGLEFLIYFQGNSAPDKSGLPSDRFSAERTGGSVSTLTIQRTQQEDSAVYLCASSPGTSGTGELFFGEGSRLTVL.

V and J are TRBV4-3 and TRBJ2-2, with unresolved D. CDR1 and CDR2 from the germline V gene are LGHNA and YSLEER. Trimming removed 0 bases at V and 1 base at J, with 6 bases between. The CDR3 runs to 15 residues. CDR3 bases: TGCGCCAGCAGCCAAGATAGAATGAACACCGGGGAGCTGTTTTTT. Protein product: CASSQDRMNTGELFF.

V gene TRBV25-1 combines with J gene TRBJ1-2; 11 nucleotides align to TRBD1. The CDR3 covers 17 residues. Germline trimming cut 3 bases from V and 0 bases from J; bases unmatched to any gene: 6. Germline V gives CDR1 MGHDK, CDR2 SYGVNS. CDR3 loop: CASSEGDRGGANYGYTF. The CDR3 region has the DNA TGTGCCAGCAGTGAGGGGGACAGGGGGGGAGCTAACTATGGCTACACCTTC.

The CDR3 spells CAQSGAGSRVATNEKLFF. CDR3 bases: TGTGCCCAGTCCGGGGCAGGGAGTCGAGTCGCAACTAATGAAAAACTGTTTTTT. This rearrangement joins TRBV30 to TRBJ1-4, with TRBD1 as a possible D gene (5 bases). Germline-derived CDR1 and CDR2 are GTSNPN and SVGIG (reference sequence). CDR3 size: 18 residues. The ends were cut back, 8 bases at V and 0 bases at J, with 25 bases in the middle. The variable domain in full, completed from reference TRBV30 and TRBJ1-4, reads SQTIHQWPATLVQPVGSPLSLECTVEGTSNPNLYWYRQAAGRGLQLLFYSVGIGQISSEVPQNLSASRPQDRQFILSSKKLLLSDSGFYLCAQSGAGSRVATNEKLFFGSGTQLSVL.

The chain joins TRBV21-1 to TRBJ1-2. TRBV21-1 is termed a pseudogene. The CDR3 has 20 residues. For the CDR3, the DNA is TGTGCCAGCAACCCGAGAAACGCAGGGGGGGCCTCTTTTGGTGGCTATGGCTACACCTTC. Its translation is CASNPRNAGGASFGGYGYTF.

The CDR3 DNA follows: TGTGCCAGCAGCAAAGTACAGCTCTATGGCTACACCTTC. Translation: CASSKVQLYGYTF. The chain is built from TRBV21-1 and TRBJ1-2; the table's D call of TRBD1 was not tested on the DNA. TRBV21-1 is marked as a pseudogene. CDR3 length equals 13 residues.

V is TRBV27 and J is TRBJ1-4; possibly TRBD1 for D (6 bases). CDR3 length: 15 amino acids. Between the trimmed V and J ends, which lost 3 bases and 7 bases, there was a span of 15 bases. The V gene's germline CDR1 is MNHEY and CDR2 SMNVEV (reference sequence). The CDR3 DNA is TGTGCCAGCAGTTTCAGGGGCCTCATTACTGAAAAACTGTTTTTT. Its translation is CASSFRGLITEKLFF.

J is TRBJ1-1 and V is TRBV29-1, with D perhaps TRBD1 (5 bases). Germline CDR1 and CDR2: SQVTM and ANQGSEA. Trimming took off 5 bases at V and 3 bases at J, with 13 bases between the two ends. The CDR3 has 13 residues. The CDR3 DNA is TGCAGCGTTCAGGGAACCCCTGACACTGAAGCTTTCTTT. This translates into CSVQGTPDTEAFF. The entire variable domain, with the rest obtained from reference TRBV29-1 and TRBJ1-1, is as follows: SAVISQKPSRDICQRGTSLTIQCQVDSQVTMMFWYRQQPGQSLTLIATANQGSEATYESGFVIDKFPISRPNLTFSTLTVSNMSPEDSSIYLCSVQGTPDTEAFFGQGTRLTVV.

The V call is TRBV5-1, the J call TRBJ1-1, with 7 positions matching TRBD1. This CDR3 is built from 15 residues. The V gene end was trimmed by 1 base and the J gene end by 0 bases; junction bases not matched to a gene: 3. The germline V gene encodes CDR1 SGHRS and CDR2 YFSETQ. The CDR3 region has the DNA TGCGCCAGCAGCTTGTCGACAGGGTTGAACACTGAAGCTTTCTTT. Translation: CASSLSTGLNTEAFF.